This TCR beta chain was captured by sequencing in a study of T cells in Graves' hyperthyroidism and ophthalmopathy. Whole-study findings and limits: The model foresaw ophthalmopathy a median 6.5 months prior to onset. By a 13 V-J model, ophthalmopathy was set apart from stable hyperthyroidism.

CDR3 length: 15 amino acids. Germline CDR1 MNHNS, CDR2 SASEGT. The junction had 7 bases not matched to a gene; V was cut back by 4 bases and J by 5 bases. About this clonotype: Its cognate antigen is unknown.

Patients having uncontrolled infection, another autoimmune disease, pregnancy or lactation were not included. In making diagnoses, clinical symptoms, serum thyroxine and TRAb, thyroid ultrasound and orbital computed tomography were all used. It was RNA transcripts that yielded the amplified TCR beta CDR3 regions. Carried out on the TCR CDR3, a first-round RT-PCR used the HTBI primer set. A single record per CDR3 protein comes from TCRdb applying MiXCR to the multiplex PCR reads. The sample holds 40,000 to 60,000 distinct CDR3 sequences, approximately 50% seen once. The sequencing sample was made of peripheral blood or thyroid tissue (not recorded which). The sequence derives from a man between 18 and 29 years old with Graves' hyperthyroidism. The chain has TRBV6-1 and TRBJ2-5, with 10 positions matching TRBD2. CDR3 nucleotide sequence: TGTGCCAGCAGTGCCAAGGGAGCGGGAGGGGAGACCCAGTACTTC. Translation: CASSAKGAGGETQYF.